The clone carrying this T cell receptor (beta chain) was counted once. The sample belongs to a study of glioma-infiltrating T cells after dendritic cell vaccination. V lost 0 bases and J lost 5, with 13 bases in between. The CDR3 runs to 15 residues. Germline CDR1 is LGHNA and CDR2 is YNFKEQ. The PCR used 60 V beta and 13 J beta primers. Repertoires were generated with immunoSEQ multiplex PCR, while TCRdb's copy carries only in-frame clones and drops some. The table has more than 100,000 clones, roughly 80% seen once. The source is a human donor with glioblastoma. This chain connects TRBV4-2 to TRBJ1-1, with D possibly TRBD1 on 6 matching bases. Sequencing was performed on blood, taken before dendritic cell vaccination. CDR3 DNA: TGTGCCAGCAGCCAAGATCAGGGACAACAAACTGAAGCTTTCTTT. Translated, it gives CASSQDQGQQTEAFF.